This TCR beta chain was identified in a study of graft-versus-host responses after intestinal transplantation. Sequencing was performed with immunoSEQ multiplex PCR; in TCRdb, only in-frame clones are kept and a portion is missing. The sample has fewer than 15,000 clones, 25% to 35% seen once. Germline V gene lookup returns CDR1 SQVTM and CDR2 ANQGSEA. The CDR3 runs to 15 residues. The germline V and J ends were trimmed by 6 bases and 5 bases, with 21 bases remaining between them. This material consisted of alloreactive CD4+ T cells from a mixed lymphocyte reaction culture, taken before intestinal transplant. The subset here: CFSE-low proliferating T cells sorted from approximately 6-day pre-transplant mixed lymphocyte reaction (GvH or HvG direction). This chain connects TRBV29-1 to TRBJ2-3, with a possible D match to TRBD1 (6 bases). The sequence came from a human patient who received an intestinal transplant. The CDR3 nucleotides read TGCAGCGTCCAAAGGGGAACAGGGTGGGGAGATACGCAGTATTTT. Translated: CSVQRGTGWGDTQYF.